Below, 32 T cell receptor beta chains from the same sample are listed, as sequenced in a study of CD8+ T cells in alopecia areata. RNA was isolated and reverse transcribed to cDNA, the sequencing template. TCRdb's table, derived via immunoSEQ multiplex PCR, lists solely in-frame clones and lacks some. The sample has about 220,000 clones; about 50% are singletons. Treatment of the sample: oral pan-JAK inhibitor, 5-10 mg twice daily. The sequencing here drew on CD4+ T cells sorted from blood, taken at week 4, from a patient treated with tofacitinib. These receptors all come from a human donor with alopecia areata.

J is TRBJ2-7 and V is TRBV5-1; 9 bases are shared with TRBD1. CDR3 length equals 14 residues. Germline trimming cut 5 bases from V and 2 bases from J; bases unmatched to any gene: 5. CDR1 SGHRS and CDR2 YFSETQ come from the germline V gene. The CDR3 coding sequence is TGCGCCAGCAGTCCCGGGACAGGGACCTACGAGCAGTACTTC. It codes for CASSPGTGTYEQYF.

The chain links TRBV7-2 to TRBJ2-7; D remains ambiguous. In germline, CDR1 is SGHTA, CDR2 FQGNSA. CDR3 length equals 12 residues. Between the trimmed V and J ends, which lost 0 bases and 5 bases, there was a span of 5 bases. CDR3 DNA sequence: TGTGCCAGCAGCTTAGCGTCCGACGAGCAGTACTTC. It yields the protein CASSLASDEQYF.

V is TRBV9 and J is TRBJ1-2; TRBD1 matches 12 bases. The trim removed 3 bases at V and 7 bases at J, leaving 4 bases unmatched. This CDR3 region has 14 residues. The germline V gene has CDR1 SGDLS and CDR2 YYNGEE. The CDR3 nucleotides read TGTGCCAGCAGCGCCACGGGACAGGGGGCTGGCTACACCTTC. It encodes CASSATGQGAGYTF.

V and J are TRBV27 and TRBJ2-7; 9 bases match TRBD1. The CDR3 is 14 amino acids. The V gene end was trimmed by 8 bases and the J gene end by 3 bases; junction bases not matched to a gene: 8. Germline values: CDR1 MNHEY, CDR2 SMNVEV (reference sequence). CDR3 DNA sequence: TGTGCCAGCGGAAATACAGGGGGCCTCTACGAGCAGTACTTC. Its translation: CASGNTGGLYEQYF.

The rearrangement links TRBV29-1 to TRBJ2-7, with D perhaps TRBD1 or TRBD2 (7 bases each). This CDR3 region has 12 residues. In germline, CDR1 is SQVTM, CDR2 ANQGSEA. The CDR3 bases are TGCGGCGGGGGACAGTCACCCTACGAGCAGTACTTC. Residues: CGGGQSPYEQYF.

The chain couples TRBV30 to TRBJ1-1; 9 bases match TRBD1. The V gene end was trimmed by 5 bases and the J gene end by 5 bases; junction bases not matched to a gene: 6. The CDR3 is 13 amino acids. Germline V CDR1 and CDR2: GTSNPN, SVGIG (reference sequence). CDR3 protein: CAWDGQGRTEAFF. As DNA, the CDR3 is TGTGCCTGGGATGGACAGGGGCGGACTGAAGCTTTCTTT.

The chain couples TRBV7-2 to TRBJ2-2; D might be TRBD2 (5 bases). This CDR3 spans 15 amino acids. V was shortened by 6 bases and J by 1 base, with 12 bases between the two germline ends. Per the germline V gene, CDR1 is SGHTA and CDR2 is FQGNSA. The DNA of the CDR3 is TGTGCCAGCAGTCCGCAGGCGGGGAACACCGGGGAGCTGTTTTTT. Protein product: CASSPQAGNTGELFF.

CDR3 sequence (DNA): TGTGCCAGCAGTTCGCTTGGACACATCCAAGAGACCCAGTACTTC. Amino acids: CASSSLGHIQETQYF. This sequence joins TRBV27 and TRBJ2-5, with D possibly TRBD1 on 5 matching bases. V was shortened by 4 bases and J by 1 base, with 13 bases between the two germline ends. This CDR3 has 15 amino acids. Per the germline V gene, CDR1 is MNHEY and CDR2 is SMNVEV (reference sequence).

This chain joins TRBV29-1 and TRBJ2-7; D gene ambiguous. CDR3 length: 12 residues. Trimming left V 5 bases short and J 2 bases short, with 10 bases between. From germline, CDR1 is SQVTM and CDR2 ANQGSEA. The CDR3 protein is CSVRNNPYEQYF. The CDR3 nucleotides are TGCAGCGTTCGGAACAACCCCTACGAGCAGTACTTC.

The chain has TRBV7-2 and TRBJ2-1; tentatively, D is TRBD1 (5 bases). The germline gives CDR1 SGHTA, CDR2 FQGNSA. The CDR3 runs 12 residues. V was cut by 5 bases and J by 4 bases, with 6 bases left in between. The CDR3 DNA reads TGTGCCAGCAGCCGACAGTACAATGAGCAGTTCTTC. Translation gives CASSRQYNEQFF.

This clone has just a few counts. This chain links TRBV14 with TRBJ2-5; no reliable D call. This CDR3 contains 11 residues. Germline-derived CDR1 and CDR2 are SGHDN and FVKESK. Trimming removed 4 bases at V and 5 bases at J, with 5 bases between. CDR3 protein: CASSRSETQYF. The CDR3 coding sequence is TGTGCCAGCAGCCGGAGTGAGACCCAGTACTTC.

V and J are TRBV30 and TRBJ2-7; 7 positions agree with TRBD1. The germline gives CDR1 GTSNPN, CDR2 SVGIG (reference sequence). The V and J ends lost 0 bases and 2 bases, in that order; junction bases with no gene match: 4. The CDR3 extends over 14 amino acids. The CDR3: CAWSVTGETYEQYF. The CDR3 nucleotides read TGTGCCTGGAGTGTAACAGGGGAGACCTACGAGCAGTACTTC. Full variable domain (missing parts from reference TRBV30 and TRBJ2-7): SQTIHQWPATLVQPVGSPLSLECTVEGTSNPNLYWYRQAAGRGLQLLFYSVGIGQISSEVPQNLSASRPQDRQFILSSKKLLLSDSGFYLCAWSVTGETYEQYFGPGTRLTVT.

This clone occurred once. V gene TRBV29-1 combines with J gene TRBJ2-7, with D tentatively TRBD1 (5 bases). V was clipped by 7 bases and J by 5 bases, with 15 bases between them. The CDR3 contains 12 residues. Germline V gene sequence: CDR1 SQVTM, CDR2 ANQGSEA. This CDR3 reads CSATKQGNEQYF. The CDR3 DNA reads TGCAGCGCTACCAAGCAGGGTAACGAGCAGTACTTC.

J is TRBJ1-6 and V is TRBV4-3; D might be TRBD1 (6 bases). The CDR3 has 15 residues. V was cut by 4 bases and J by 11 bases, with 18 bases left in between. Germline V CDR1 and CDR2: LGHNA, YSLEER. Here the CDR3 DNA reads TGCGCCAGCAGCCCCGGGCGGGGGCTCTTGACACCCCTCCACTTT. It yields the protein CASSPGRGLLTPLHF.

The V gene is TRBV6-5, the J gene TRBJ2-7; possibly TRBD1 or TRBD2 for D (6 bases each). The germline CDR1 and CDR2 sequences are MNHEY and SVGAGI. V lost 4 bases, J lost 4 bases, and 11 bases lay in between. The CDR3 loop spans 13 amino acids. This CDR3 reads CASSLGGRYEQYF. In DNA, the CDR3 is TGTGCCAGCAGTTTGGGGGGCAGGTACGAGCAGTACTTC.

This clone was picked up one time. This chain uses TRBV29-1 with TRBJ1-5, with 7 bases aligning to TRBD1. Germline CDR1 is SQVTM and CDR2 is ANQGSEA. The CDR3 runs 14 residues. V shed 6 bases, J shed 0 bases, and the junction held 5 bases outside the gene matches. DNA for the CDR3: TGCAGCGTCCATACAGGGGTTAGCAATCAGCCCCAGCATTTT. Translating it yields CSVHTGVSNQPQHF.

V gene TRBV6-1 combines with J gene TRBJ1-5, with D maybe TRBD1 (6 bases). The germline V gene has CDR1 MNHNS and CDR2 SASEGT. V lost 4 bases and J 3 bases, leaving 10 bases between the germline ends. The CDR3 is 14 amino acids. CDR3 region: CASSVRQDNQPQHF. The DNA for the CDR3 is TGTGCCAGCAGTGTCAGACAGGACAATCAGCCCCAGCATTTT.

A word on this clone: One end of the junction is discordant with germline, which a read error may explain. In the same sample, other DNA sequences code for this CDR3. The V gene is TRBV4-3, the J gene TRBJ2-3; TRBD1 is a possible D gene (6 bases). Germline CDR1 reads LGHNA; CDR2 reads YSLEER. The CDR3 extends over 14 amino acids. CDR3 in amino acids: CASRAGATTDTQYF. The CDR3 bases are TGCGCCAGCAGAGCAGGGGCCACCACAGACACGCAGTATTTT.

V gene TRBV11-2 combines with J gene TRBJ1-2; the D gene is possibly TRBD1 (6 bases). Germline V gene sequence: CDR1 SGHAT, CDR2 FQNNGV. V lost 5 bases and J lost 1, with 17 bases in between. CDR3 length: 16 amino acids. The CDR3 spells CASSPYRTAVNYGYTF. CDR3 nucleotide sequence: TGTGCCAGCAGCCCTTACCGGACAGCCGTTAACTATGGCTACACCTTC.

The CDR3 sequence is CATSRAAGAEDTQYF. CDR3 bases: TGTGCCACCAGCAGAGCAGCGGGGGCCGAAGATACGCAGTATTTT. The J gene is TRBJ2-3, the V gene TRBV15; 8 positions match TRBD2. The germline V gene has CDR1 LNHNV and CDR2 YYDKDF (reference sequence). There are 15 residues in the CDR3. The V and J ends lost 1 base and 5 bases, in that order; junction bases with no gene match: 5. Looking up the rest from reference TRBV15 and TRBJ2-3 gives the full variable domain: DAMVIQNPRYQVTQFGKPVTLSCSQTLNHNVMYWYQQKSSQAPKLLFHYYDKDFNNEADTPDNFQSRRPNTSFCFLDIRSPGLGDTAMYLCATSRAAGAEDTQYFGPGTRLTVL.

This clone was detected only once. The chain joins TRBV2 to TRBJ2-1, with 8 bases fitting TRBD1. The CDR3 consists of 16 residues. Germline-derived CDR1 and CDR2 are SNHLY and FYNNEI. The ends lost 6 bases at V and 5 bases at J; junction bases unmatched: 12. DNA of the CDR3: TGTGCCAGCAGCCGATTCGAGGACAGGGACCACAATGAGCAGTTCTTC. Translated, it gives CASSRFEDRDHNEQFF.

The chain links TRBV30 to TRBJ2-5; a possible D gene is TRBD2 (6 bases). Germline values: CDR1 GTSNPN, CDR2 SVGIG (reference sequence). The CDR3 loop spans 13 amino acids. The V gene lost 0 bases and the J gene lost 3 bases, with 8 bases spanning the gap. CDR3 residues: CAWSVSGKETQYF. CDR3 nucleotide sequence: TGTGCCTGGAGTGTTAGCGGAAAAGAGACCCAGTACTTC.

This clone was observed a handful of times. The chain recombines TRBV25-1 with TRBJ1-2, with D possibly TRBD1 on 6 matching bases. V lost 3 bases, J lost 3 bases, and 8 bases lay in between. Germline CDR1 and CDR2: MGHDK and SYGVNS. CDR3 length: 13 residues. The CDR3 nucleotides read TGTGCCAGCAGTGAGGACAGTTACTATGGCTACACCTTC. Protein product: CASSEDSYYGYTF.

This clone has just a few counts. The chain combines TRBV29-1 with TRBJ1-1; D unresolved. The CDR3 has 12 amino acids. V was shortened by 2 bases and J by 6 bases, with 10 bases between the two germline ends. CDR1 is SQVTM and CDR2 is ANQGSEA in the germline V gene. The DNA for the CDR3 is TGCAGCGTTGAATTTTCGCAGGCTGAAGCTTTCTTT. Translating it yields CSVEFSQAEAFF.

In regard to this clone: At the DNA level, this CDR3 is encoded by other sequences in the same sample as well. CDR3 nucleotide sequence: TGCAGCGTTGATAGGGGGCGATACAATGAGCAGTTCTTC. Translating it yields CSVDRGRYNEQFF. The V gene is TRBV29-1, the J gene TRBJ2-1, with 7 bases identical to TRBD1. The CDR3 is 13 residues long. Germline V gene sequence: CDR1 SQVTM, CDR2 ANQGSEA. J gave up 4 bases and V 3 bases, and 3 bases lay outside the gene matches.

A few counts support this clone. CDR3 in DNA: TGCGCCAGCAGCCAAGATTTCAGCGGACAGGGGCTCACAGATACGCAGTATTTT. Translation gives CASSQDFSGQGLTDTQYF. The V gene is TRBV4-1, the J gene TRBJ2-3; the match to TRBD1 covers 9 bases. Germline V gene sequence: CDR1 MGHRA, CDR2 YSYEKL. CDR3 length equals 18 residues. J gave up 2 bases and V 0 bases, and 9 bases lay outside the gene matches.

The chain is built from TRBV4-3 and TRBJ2-7, with D tentatively TRBD1 or TRBD2 (5 bases each). Trimming removed 0 bases from V and 2 bases from J, with 11 bases in between. The CDR3 is made up of 15 amino acids. The V gene's germline CDR1 is LGHNA and CDR2 YSLEER. The CDR3 loop reads CASSQDPGTPYEQYF. As DNA, the CDR3 is TGCGCCAGCAGCCAAGACCCGGGGACGCCCTACGAGCAGTACTTC.

The V and J genes are TRBV7-9 and TRBJ2-7, with D maybe TRBD1 (5 bases). Trimming took 7 bases from V and 1 from J, leaving 8 bases between them. The CDR3 extends over 12 amino acids. Germline V lookup: CDR1 SEHNR, CDR2 FQNEAQ (reference sequence). The CDR3 DNA reads as TGTGCCAGCAACCAGGGTTCCTACGAGCAGTACTTC. Its translation is CASNQGSYEQYF.

The chain uses TRBV29-1 and TRBJ2-2, with TRBD2 matching over 14 bases. V shed 7 bases and J 5 bases; nucleotides not matched to a gene: 6. The germline CDR1 and CDR2 sequences are SQVTM and ANQGSEA. The CDR3 is 15 residues long. The CDR3 DNA sequence: TGCAGCGGTGGACTAGCGGGGGGCGGTACCGGGGAGCTGTTTTTT. Protein product: CSGGLAGGGTGELFF.

The sample holds a few counts of this clone. The chain employs TRBV10-3 and TRBJ2-3; D gene unclear. This CDR3 comprises 11 residues. Germline-derived CDR1 and CDR2 are ENHRY and SYGVKD. The V end lost 10 bases, the J end lost 2 bases, and 7 bases lay between the germline ends. In nucleotides, the CDR3 is TGTGCCAGCGCCGTCACAGATACGCAGTATTTT. It translates to CASAVTDTQYF.

This clone was observed a few times. The chain combines TRBV7-9 with TRBJ1-5; TRBD1 is a possible D gene (5 bases). The germline V gene encodes CDR1 SEHNR and CDR2 FQNEAQ (reference sequence). The CDR3 sequence is 15 residues long. Trimming removed 4 bases at V and 2 bases at J, with 12 bases between. The CDR3 region is CASSSGGKGNQPQHF. The CDR3 bases are TGTGCCAGCAGCTCCGGGGGGAAGGGCAATCAGCCCCAGCATTTT.

In the case of this clone: This sample includes further DNA sequences coding for the same CDR3. J is TRBJ2-3 and V is TRBV29-1, with D possibly being TRBD1 (5 bases). Per germline, CDR1 SQVTM and CDR2 ANQGSEA. V shed 6 bases and J shed 4 bases, with 8 bases lying between them. There are 11 residues in the CDR3. The CDR3 is CSVPRADTQYF. As DNA, the CDR3 is TGCAGCGTCCCCAGGGCAGATACGCAGTATTTT.